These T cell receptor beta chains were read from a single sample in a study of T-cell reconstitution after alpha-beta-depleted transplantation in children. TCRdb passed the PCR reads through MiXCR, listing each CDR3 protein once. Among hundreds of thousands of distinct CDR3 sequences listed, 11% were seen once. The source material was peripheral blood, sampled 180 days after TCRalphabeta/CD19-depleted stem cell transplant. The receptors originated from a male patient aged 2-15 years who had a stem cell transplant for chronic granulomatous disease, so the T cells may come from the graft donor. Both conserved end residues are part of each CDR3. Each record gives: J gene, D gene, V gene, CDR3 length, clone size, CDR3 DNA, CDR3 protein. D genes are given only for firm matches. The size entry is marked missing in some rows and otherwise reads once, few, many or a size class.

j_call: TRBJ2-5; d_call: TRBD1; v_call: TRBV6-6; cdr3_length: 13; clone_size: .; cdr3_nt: TGTGCCAGCAGCCTCCCCACAGGGGTGACCCAGTACTTC; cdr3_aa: CASSLPTGVTQYF
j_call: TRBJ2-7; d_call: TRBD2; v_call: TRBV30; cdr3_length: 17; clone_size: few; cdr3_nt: TGTGCCTGCCAAAGGACCCCGGGACTAGCGGGAGTATCTGAGCAGTACTTC; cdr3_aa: CACQRTPGLAGVSEQYF
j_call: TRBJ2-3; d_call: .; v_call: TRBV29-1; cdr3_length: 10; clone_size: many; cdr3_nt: TGCAGTATCCCCCTGGATACGCAGTATTTT; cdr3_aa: CSIPLDTQYF
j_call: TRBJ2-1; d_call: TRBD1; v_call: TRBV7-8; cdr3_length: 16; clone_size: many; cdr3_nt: TGTGCCAGCAGCTCTCTCCCAGGACAGGGTAGAAATGAGCAGTTCTTC; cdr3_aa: CASSSLPGQGRNEQFF
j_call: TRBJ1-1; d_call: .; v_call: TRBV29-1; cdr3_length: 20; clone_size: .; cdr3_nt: TGCAGCCCCACTAAGAGGACCAGTGGCAGCTGCTCGTGGATGAACACTGAAGCTTTCTTT; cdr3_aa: CSPTKRTSGSCSWMNTEAFF
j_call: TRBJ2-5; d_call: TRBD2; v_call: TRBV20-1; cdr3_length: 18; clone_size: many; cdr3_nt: TGCAGTGCTAGGGCTTGGACTAGCGGGCCTGCCCAGGCGGAGACCCAGTACTTC; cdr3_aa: CSARAWTSGPAQAETQYF
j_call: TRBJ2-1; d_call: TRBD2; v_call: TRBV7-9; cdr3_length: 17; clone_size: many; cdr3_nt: TGTGCCAGCAGCCCTTACGGAGCGGGAGTAATCTACAATGAGCAGTTCTTC; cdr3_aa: CASSPYGAGVIYNEQFF
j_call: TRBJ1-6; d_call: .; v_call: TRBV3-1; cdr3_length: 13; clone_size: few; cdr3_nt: TGTGCCAGCAGCCAAGATATCTGGGCACCCCTCCACTTT; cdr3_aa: CASSQDIWAPLHF
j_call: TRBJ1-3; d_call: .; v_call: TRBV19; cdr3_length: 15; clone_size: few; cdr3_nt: TGTGCCAGTACGGTTTGGATCGGCTCTGGAAACACCATATATTTT; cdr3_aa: CASTVWIGSGNTIYF
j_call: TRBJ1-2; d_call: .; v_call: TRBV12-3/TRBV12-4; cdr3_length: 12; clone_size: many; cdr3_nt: TGTGCAGTAGACAGGCTTGGCTATGGCTACACCTTC; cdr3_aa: CAVDRLGYGYTF
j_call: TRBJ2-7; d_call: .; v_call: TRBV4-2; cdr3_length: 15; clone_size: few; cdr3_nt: TGTGCCAGCAGCCCCGGACTAATAAGCTCCTACGAGCAGTACTTC; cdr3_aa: CASSPGLISSYEQYF
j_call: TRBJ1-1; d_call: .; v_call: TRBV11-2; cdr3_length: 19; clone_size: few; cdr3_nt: TGTGCCAGCAGCTTAGGACGCAGAGGGGGATTATTGATGAACACTGAAGCTTTCTTT; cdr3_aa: CASSLGRRGGLLMNTEAFF
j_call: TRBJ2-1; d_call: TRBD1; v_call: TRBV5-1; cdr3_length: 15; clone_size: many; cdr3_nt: TGCGCCAGCAGCCCCGGGACAGGGACTTACAATGAGCAGTTCTTC; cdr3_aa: CASSPGTGTYNEQFF
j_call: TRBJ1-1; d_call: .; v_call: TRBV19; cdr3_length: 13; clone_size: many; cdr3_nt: TGTGCCAGTAGGGGACACAAGAACACTGAAGCTTTCTTT; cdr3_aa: CASRGHKNTEAFF
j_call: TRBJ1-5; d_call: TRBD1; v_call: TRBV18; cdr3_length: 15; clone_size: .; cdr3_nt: TGTGCCAGCTCACCGACAGGGTCCGGCAATCAGCCCCAGCATTTT; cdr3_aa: CASSPTGSGNQPQHF
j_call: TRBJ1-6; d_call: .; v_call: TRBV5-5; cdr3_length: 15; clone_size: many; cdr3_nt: TGTGCCAGCAGCTCGCAGGTTGGGACTAATTCACCCCTCCACTTT; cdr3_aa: CASSSQVGTNSPLHF
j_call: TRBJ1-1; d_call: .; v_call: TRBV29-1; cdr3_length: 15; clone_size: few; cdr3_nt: TGCAGCGTTGAATCACGGGGCATCATGAACACTGAAGCTTTCTTT; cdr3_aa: CSVESRGIMNTEAFF
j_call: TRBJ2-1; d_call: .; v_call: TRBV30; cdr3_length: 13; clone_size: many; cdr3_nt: TGTGCCGGCAGGGGATCCTCCTACAATGAGCAGTTCTTC; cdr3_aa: CAGRGSSYNEQFF
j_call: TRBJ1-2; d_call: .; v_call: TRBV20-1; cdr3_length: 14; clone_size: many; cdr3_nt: TGCAGTGCCCCTGGGGGGGCGCAGGGCTATGGCTACACCTTC; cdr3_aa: CSAPGGAQGYGYTF
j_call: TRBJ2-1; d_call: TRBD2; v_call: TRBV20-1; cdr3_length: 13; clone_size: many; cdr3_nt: TGCAGTGCTACCCGGACTAGTCGTTCAGAGCAGTTCTTC; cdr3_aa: CSATRTSRSEQFF
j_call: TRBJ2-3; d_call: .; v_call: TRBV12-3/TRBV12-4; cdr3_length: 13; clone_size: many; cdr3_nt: TGTGCCAGCAGCCTCCTCGGGGGTGATACGCAGTATTTT; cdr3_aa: CASSLLGGDTQYF
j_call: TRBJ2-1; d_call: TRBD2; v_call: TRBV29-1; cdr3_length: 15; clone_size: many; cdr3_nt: TGCAGCGTGCATGGCGGGACTAGCGGGACTAATGAGCAGTTCTTC; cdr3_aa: CSVHGGTSGTNEQFF
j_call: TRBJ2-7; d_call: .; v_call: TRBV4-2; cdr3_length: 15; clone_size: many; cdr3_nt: TGTGCCAGCAGCCAAGTCGGGAGTGCATCCTACGAGCAGTACTTC; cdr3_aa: CASSQVGSASYEQYF
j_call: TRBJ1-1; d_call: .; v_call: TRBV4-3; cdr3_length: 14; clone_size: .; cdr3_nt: TGCGCCAGCAGCCAAGCCCGGTACAGGGCGTGGGCTTTCTTT; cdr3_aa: CASSQARYRAWAFF
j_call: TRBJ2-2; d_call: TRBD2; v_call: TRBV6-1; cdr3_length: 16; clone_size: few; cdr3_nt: TGTGCCAGCAGTGAAAGGGGACTAGCGGGAGCCGGGGAGCTGTTTTTT; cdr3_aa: CASSERGLAGAGELFF
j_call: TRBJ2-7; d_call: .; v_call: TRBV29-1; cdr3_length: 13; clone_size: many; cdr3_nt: TGCAGCGTTGCTAAAAGGGACATTTACGAGCAGTACTTC; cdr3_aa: CSVAKRDIYEQYF
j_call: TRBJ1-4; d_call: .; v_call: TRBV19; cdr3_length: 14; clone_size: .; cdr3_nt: TGTGCCAGCCGCAATGAAAGGTTTAATGAAAAACTGTTTTTT; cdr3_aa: CASRNERFNEKLFF
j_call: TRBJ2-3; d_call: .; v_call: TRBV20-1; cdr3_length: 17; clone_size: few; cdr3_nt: TGCAGTGCTAGACTAATGAAGGCGGGATGGAGCACAGATACGCAGTATTTT; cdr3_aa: CSARLMKAGWSTDTQYF
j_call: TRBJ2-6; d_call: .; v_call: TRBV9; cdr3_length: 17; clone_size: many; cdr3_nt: TGTGCCAGCAGCGTAGGAGATAGCGTTCGTGGGGCCAACGTCCTGACTTTC; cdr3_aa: CASSVGDSVRGANVLTF
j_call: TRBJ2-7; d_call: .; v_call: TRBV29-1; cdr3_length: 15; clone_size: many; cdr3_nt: TGCAGCGCCATGGTAGACAGAAGTTATCCCTACGAGCAGTACTTC; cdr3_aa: CSAMVDRSYPYEQYF
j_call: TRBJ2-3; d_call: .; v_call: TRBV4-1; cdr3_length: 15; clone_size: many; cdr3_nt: TGCGCCAGCAGCCAAGAAAGGGGGGTAACAGATACGCAGTATTTT; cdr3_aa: CASSQERGVTDTQYF
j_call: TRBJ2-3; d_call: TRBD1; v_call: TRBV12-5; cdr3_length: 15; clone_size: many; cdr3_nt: TGTGCTAGTGGCCCTCGGGACAGCAGCACAGATACGCAGTATTTT; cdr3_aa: CASGPRDSSTDTQYF
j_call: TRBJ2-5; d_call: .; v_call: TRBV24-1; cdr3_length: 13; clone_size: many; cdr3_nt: TGTGCCACCAGTGATGGAAGGGTCGAGACCCAGTACTTC; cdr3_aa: CATSDGRVETQYF
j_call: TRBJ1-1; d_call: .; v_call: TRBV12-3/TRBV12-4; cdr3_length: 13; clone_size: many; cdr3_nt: TGTGCCAGCAGTTCCCGCAGTCCGGGGGAGGCTTTCTTT; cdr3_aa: CASSSRSPGEAFF
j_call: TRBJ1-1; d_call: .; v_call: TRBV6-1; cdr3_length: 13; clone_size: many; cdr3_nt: TGTGCCAGCAGCCGGAACCTTGGGGAGAGGGCTTTCTTT; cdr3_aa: CASSRNLGERAFF
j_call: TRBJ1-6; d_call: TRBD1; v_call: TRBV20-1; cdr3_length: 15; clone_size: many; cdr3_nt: TGCAGTGCAATGACAGGGGGCGGGTATAATTCACCCCTCCACTTT; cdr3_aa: CSAMTGGGYNSPLHF
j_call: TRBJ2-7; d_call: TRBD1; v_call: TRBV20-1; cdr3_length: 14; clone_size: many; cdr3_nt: TGCAGTGCTAGAAGGGACAGGGACCCCTACGAGCAGTACTTC; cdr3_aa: CSARRDRDPYEQYF
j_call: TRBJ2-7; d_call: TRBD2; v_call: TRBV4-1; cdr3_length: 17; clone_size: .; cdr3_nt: TGCGCCAGCAGCCAAGCCCGGATAGCGGGAAACTCCTACGAGCAGTACTTC; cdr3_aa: CASSQARIAGNSYEQYF
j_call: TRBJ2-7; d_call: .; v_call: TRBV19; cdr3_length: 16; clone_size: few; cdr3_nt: TGTGCCAGTAGTCCGACTCCGGGACGGAGCTCCTACGAGCAGTACTTC; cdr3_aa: CASSPTPGRSSYEQYF
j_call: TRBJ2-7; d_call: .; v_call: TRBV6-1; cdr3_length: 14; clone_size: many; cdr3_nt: TGTGCCAGCAGTGAGGGATCCGGCCCCTACGAGCAGTACTTC; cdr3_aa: CASSEGSGPYEQYF
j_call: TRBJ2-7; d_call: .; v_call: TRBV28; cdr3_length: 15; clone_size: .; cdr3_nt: TGTGCCAGCAGTTTGCCCACAGGTCGGAGCTACGAGCAGTACTTC; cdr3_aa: CASSLPTGRSYEQYF
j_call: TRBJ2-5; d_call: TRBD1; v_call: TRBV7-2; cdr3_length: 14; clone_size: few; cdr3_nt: TGTGCCAGCAGCCTAGGACAGGGCAGACAGACCCAGTACTTC; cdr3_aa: CASSLGQGRQTQYF
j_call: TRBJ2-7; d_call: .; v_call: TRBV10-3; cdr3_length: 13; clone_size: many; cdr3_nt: TGTGCCATCAGTGAGTCAGGGCTCTACGAGCAGTACTTC; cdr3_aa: CAISESGLYEQYF
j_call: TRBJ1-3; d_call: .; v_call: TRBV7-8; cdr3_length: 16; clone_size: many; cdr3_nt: TGTGCCAGCAGCTTAGCGAGGCGACACAGGGGAAACACCATATATTTT; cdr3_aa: CASSLARRHRGNTIYF
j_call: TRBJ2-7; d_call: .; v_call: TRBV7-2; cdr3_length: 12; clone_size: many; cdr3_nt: TGTGCCAGCACCCATGCGTCCTACGAGCAGTACTTC; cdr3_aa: CASTHASYEQYF
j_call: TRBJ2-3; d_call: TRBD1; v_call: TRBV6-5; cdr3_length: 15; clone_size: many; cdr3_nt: TGTGCCAGCAGTTCTGGGACAGGGGGCGCAGATACGCAGTATTTT; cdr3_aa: CASSSGTGGADTQYF
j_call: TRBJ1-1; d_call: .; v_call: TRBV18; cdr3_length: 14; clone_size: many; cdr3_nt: TGTGCCAGCTCACCACCTGGCAGGGGTTCGGAAGCTTTCTTT; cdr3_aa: CASSPPGRGSEAFF
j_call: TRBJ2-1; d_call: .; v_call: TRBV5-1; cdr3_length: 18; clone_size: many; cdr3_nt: TGCGCCAGCAGCTTGGAAGCCAAGATCCGGGATACCTACAATGAGCAGTTCTTC; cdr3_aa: CASSLEAKIRDTYNEQFF
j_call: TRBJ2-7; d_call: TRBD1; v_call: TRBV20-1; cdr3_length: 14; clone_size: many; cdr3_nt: TGCAGTGCTGACCCCGGGACAGGGGTTTACGAGCAGTACTTC; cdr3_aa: CSADPGTGVYEQYF
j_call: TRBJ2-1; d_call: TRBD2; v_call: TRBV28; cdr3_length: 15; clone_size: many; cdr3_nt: TGTGCCAGCAGGGATAGCGGGAGGTTAGGCAATGAGCAGTTCTTC; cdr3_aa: CASRDSGRLGNEQFF
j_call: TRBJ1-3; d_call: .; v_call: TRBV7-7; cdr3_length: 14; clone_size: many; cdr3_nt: TGTGCTAGCAGCCCGGGACCATCGGTAGACACCATATATTTT; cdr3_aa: CASSPGPSVDTIYF